This TCR beta chain was identified in a study of CD8+ T cells in alopecia areata. Treatment in this sample: oral pan-JAK inhibitor, 5-10 mg twice daily. Trimming pared 2 bases from V and 5 bases from J, leaving 14 bases between. Looked up from germline, CDR1 is SGDLS and CDR2 is YYNGEE. The CDR3 has 14 residues. Extraction and reverse transcription of RNA yielded cDNA as the sequencing template. Data came from immunoSEQ multiplex PCR; TCRdb stores just in-frame clones and leaves some out. The data show about 180,000 clones, about 47% seen once. The J gene is TRBJ2-7, the V gene TRBV9; D possibly matches TRBD1 or TRBD2 (5 bases each). Source: CD8+ T cells sorted from blood, taken at roughly week 52, from a patient treated with tofacitinib. The sequence came from a human donor with alopecia areata. In nucleotides, the CDR3 is TGTGCCAGCAGCGTTTACGGGACCTGGGACGAGCAGTACTTC. Translating gives CASSVYGTWDEQYF. Supplemented by reference TRBV9 and TRBJ2-7, the full variable domain reads DSGVTQTPKHLITATGQRVTLRCSPRSGDLSVYWYQQSLDQGLQFLIQYYNGEERAKGNILERFSAQQFPDLHSELNLSSLELGDSALYFCASSVYGTWDEQYFGPGTRLTVT.